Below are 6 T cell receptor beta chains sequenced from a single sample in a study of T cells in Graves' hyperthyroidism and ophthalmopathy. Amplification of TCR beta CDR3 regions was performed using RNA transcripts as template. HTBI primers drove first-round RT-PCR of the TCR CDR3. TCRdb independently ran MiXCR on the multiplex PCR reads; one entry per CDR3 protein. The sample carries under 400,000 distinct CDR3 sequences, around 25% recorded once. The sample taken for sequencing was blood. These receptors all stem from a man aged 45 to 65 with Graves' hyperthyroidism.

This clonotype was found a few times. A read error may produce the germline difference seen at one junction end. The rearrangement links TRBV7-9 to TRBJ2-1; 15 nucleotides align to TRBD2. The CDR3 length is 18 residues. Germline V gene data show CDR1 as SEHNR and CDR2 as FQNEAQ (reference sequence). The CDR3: CASNLGLAGGTPLNEQFF. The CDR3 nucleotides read TGCGCCAGCAACTTGGGACTAGCGGGAGGAACCCCTCTCAATGAGCAGTTCTTC.

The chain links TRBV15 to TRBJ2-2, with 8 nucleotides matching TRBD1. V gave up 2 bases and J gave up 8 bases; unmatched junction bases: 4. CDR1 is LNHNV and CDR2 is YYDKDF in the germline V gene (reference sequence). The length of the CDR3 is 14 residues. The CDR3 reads CATSRLTGAGELFF. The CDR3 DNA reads TGTGCCACCAGCAGACTGACAGGGGCTGGGGAGCTGTTTTTT.

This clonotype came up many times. The CDR3 DNA follows: TGTGCCAGCAGCATACGAGCGGACTACAATGAGCAGTTCTTC. Translation: CASSIRADYNEQFF. The chain uses TRBV11-2 and TRBJ2-1, with D perhaps TRBD2 (5 bases). This CDR3 contains 14 residues. Germline loops: CDR1 SGHAT, CDR2 FQNNGV. V dropped 5 bases and J dropped 3 bases, with 11 bases sitting between them.

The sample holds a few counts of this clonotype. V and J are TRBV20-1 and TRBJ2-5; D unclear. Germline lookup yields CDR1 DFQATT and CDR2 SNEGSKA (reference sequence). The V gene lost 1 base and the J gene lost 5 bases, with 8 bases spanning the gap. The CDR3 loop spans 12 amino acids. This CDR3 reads CSARGRRETQYF. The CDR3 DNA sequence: TGCAGTGCTAGAGGGCGACGGGAGACCCAGTACTTC.

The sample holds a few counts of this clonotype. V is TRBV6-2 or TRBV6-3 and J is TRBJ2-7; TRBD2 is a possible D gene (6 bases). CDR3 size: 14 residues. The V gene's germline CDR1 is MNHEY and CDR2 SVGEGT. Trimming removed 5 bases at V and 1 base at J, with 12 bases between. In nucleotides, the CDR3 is TGTGCCAGCAGTGTACGGGAGTCGTCCTACGAGCAGTACTTC. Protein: CASSVRESSYEQYF.

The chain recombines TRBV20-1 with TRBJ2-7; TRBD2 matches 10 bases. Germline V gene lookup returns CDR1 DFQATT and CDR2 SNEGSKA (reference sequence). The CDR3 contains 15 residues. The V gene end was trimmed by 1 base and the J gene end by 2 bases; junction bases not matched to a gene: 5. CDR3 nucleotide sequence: TGCAGTGCTAGAGCAACTAGCGGGGTTACCTACGAGCAGTACTTC. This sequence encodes CSARATSGVTYEQYF.